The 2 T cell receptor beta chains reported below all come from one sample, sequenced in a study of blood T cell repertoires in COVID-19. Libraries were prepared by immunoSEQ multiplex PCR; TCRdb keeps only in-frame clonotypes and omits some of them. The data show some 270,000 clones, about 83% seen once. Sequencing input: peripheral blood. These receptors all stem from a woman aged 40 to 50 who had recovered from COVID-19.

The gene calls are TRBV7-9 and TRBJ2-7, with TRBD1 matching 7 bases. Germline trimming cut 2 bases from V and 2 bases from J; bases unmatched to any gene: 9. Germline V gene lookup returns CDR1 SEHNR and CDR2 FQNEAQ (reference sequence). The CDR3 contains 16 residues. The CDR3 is CASSLLGTARPYEQYF. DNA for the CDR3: TGTGCCAGCAGCTTACTTGGGACAGCGAGACCCTACGAGCAGTACTTC.

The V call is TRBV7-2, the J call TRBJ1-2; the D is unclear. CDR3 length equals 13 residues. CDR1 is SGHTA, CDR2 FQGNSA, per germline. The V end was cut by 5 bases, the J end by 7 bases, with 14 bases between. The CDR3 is CASSPEPGVGYTF. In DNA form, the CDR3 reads TGTGCCAGCAGCCCCGAACCGGGTGTTGGCTACACCTTC.